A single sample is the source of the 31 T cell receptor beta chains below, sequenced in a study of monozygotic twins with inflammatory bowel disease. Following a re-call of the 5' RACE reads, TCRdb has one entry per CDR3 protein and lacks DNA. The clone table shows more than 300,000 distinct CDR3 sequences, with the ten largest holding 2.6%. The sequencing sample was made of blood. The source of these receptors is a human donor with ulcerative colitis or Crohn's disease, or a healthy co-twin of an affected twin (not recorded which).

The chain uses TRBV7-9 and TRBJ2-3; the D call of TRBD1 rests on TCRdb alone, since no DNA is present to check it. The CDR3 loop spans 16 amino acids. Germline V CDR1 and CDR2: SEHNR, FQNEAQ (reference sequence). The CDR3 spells CASSAEPGRVSDTQYF.

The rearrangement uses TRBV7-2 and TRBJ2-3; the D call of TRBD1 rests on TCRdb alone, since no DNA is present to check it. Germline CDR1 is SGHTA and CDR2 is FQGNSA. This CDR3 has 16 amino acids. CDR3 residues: CASSLGVGRGRDTQYF.

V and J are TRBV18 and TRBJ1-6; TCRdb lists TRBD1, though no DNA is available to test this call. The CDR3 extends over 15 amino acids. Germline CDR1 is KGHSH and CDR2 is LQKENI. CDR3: CASSPRQGGNSPLHF.

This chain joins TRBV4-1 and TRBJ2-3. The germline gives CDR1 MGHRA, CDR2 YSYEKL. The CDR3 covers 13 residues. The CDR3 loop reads CASSLVAADTQYF.

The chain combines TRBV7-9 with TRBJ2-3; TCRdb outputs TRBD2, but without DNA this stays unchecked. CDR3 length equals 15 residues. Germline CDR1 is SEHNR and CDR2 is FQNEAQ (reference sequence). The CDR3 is CASSQSRDSTDTQYF.

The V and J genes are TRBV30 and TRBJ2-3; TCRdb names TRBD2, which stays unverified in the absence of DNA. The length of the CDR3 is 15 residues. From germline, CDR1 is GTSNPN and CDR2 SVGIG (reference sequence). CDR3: CAWSVASGDSDTQYF.

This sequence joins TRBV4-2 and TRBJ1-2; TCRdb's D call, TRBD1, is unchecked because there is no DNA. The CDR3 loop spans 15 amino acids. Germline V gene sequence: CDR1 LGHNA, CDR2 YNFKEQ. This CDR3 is CASSQSLTGDNGYTF.

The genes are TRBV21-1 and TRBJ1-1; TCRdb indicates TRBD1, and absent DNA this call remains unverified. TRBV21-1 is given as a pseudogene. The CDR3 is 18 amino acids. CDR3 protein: CASSKAIHGAFRNTEAFF.

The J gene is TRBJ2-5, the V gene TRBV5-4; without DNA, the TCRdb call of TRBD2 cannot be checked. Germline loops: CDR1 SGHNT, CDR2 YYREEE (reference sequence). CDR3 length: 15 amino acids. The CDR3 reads CASSWRVAAQETQYF.

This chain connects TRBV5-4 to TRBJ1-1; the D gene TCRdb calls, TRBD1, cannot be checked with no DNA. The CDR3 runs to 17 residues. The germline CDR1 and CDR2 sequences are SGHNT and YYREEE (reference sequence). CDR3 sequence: CASSIPGQGALNTEAFF.

This CDR3 reads CAWMRGGWETQYF. This rearrangement joins TRBV30 to TRBJ2-5; TCRdb outputs TRBD2, but without DNA this stays unchecked. Per germline, CDR1 GTSNPN and CDR2 SVGIG (reference sequence). The CDR3 is made up of 13 amino acids.

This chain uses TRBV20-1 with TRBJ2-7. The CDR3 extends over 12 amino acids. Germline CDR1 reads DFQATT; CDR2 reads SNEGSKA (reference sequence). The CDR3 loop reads CSARAVESEQYF.

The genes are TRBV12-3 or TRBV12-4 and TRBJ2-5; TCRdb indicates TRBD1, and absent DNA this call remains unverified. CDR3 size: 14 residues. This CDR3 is CASSFRFRGETQYF.

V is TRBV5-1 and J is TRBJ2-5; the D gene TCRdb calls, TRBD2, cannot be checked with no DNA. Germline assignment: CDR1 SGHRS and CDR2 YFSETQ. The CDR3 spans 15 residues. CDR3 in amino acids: CASSASGTSGETQYF. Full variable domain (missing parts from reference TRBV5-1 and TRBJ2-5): KAGVTQTPRYLIKTRGQQVTLSCSPISGHRSVSWYQQTPGQGLQFLFEYFSETQRNKGNFPGRFSGRQFSNSRSEMNVSTLELGDSALYLCASSASGTSGETQYFGPGTRLLVL.

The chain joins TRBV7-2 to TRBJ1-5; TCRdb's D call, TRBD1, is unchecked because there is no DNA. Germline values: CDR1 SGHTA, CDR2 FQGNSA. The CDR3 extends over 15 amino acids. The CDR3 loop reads CASSFTGQYNQPQHF.

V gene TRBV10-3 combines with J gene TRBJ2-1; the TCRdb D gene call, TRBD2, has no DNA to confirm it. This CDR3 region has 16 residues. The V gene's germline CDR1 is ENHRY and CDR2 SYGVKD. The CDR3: CAIRSLVGSSYNEQFF.

CDR3 protein: CAIGRGLGYGYTF. The chain carries TRBV6-5 and TRBJ1-2; as DNA is missing, the TRBD1 call by TCRdb cannot be tested. CDR3 length: 13 amino acids. Germline loops: CDR1 MNHEY, CDR2 SVGAGI.

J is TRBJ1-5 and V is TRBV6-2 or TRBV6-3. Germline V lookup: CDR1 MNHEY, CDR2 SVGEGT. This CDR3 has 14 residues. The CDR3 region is CASSYASRNQPQHF.

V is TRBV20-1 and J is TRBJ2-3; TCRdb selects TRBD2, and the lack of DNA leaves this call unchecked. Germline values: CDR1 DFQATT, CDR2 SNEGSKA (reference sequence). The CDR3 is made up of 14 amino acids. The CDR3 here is CSAWSGVFADTQYF.

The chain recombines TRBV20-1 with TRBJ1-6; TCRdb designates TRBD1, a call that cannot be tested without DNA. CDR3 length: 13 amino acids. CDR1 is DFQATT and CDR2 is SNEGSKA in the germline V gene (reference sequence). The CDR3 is CSAINRDSSPLHF.

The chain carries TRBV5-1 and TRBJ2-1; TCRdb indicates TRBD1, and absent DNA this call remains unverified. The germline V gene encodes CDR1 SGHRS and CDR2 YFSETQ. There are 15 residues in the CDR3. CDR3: CASSNRTASYNEQFF.

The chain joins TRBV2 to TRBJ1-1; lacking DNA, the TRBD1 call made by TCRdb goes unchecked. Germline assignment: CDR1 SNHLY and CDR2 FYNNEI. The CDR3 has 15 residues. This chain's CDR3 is CASSPSAGQGTEAFF.

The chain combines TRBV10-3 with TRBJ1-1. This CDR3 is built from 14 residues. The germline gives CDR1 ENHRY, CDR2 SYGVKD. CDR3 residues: CAIGEARSTLEAFF.

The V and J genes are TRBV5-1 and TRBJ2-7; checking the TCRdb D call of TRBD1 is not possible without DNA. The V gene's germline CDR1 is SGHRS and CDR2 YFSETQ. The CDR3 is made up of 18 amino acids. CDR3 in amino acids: CASSQVRTGSILFDEQYF.

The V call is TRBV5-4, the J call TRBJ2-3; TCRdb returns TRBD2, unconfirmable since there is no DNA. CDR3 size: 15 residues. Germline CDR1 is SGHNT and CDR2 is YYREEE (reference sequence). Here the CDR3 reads CASSTGPTSTDTQYF.

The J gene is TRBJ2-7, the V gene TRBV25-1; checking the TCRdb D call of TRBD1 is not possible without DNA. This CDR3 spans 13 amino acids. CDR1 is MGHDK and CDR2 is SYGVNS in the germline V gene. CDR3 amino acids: CASSATGSYEQYF.

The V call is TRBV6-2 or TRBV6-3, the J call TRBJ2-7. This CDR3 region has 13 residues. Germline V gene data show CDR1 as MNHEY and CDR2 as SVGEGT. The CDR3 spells CASSYRFSYEQYF.

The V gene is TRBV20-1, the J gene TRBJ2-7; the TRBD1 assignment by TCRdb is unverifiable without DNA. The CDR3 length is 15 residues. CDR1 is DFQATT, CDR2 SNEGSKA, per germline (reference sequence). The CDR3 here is CSARDSRQPAYEQYF.

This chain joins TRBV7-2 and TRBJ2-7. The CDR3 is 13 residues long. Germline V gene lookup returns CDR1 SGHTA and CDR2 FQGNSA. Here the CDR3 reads CASSLEGTYEQYF.

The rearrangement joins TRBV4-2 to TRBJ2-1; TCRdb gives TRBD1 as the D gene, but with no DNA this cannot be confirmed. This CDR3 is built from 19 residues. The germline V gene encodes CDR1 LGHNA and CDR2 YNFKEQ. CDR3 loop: CASSQVPAGTPYSYNEQFF.

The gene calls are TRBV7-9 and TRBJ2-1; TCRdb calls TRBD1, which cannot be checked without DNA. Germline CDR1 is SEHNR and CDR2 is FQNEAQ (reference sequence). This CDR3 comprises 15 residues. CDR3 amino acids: CASSLASTGLNEQFF.